This T cell receptor (beta chain) came from a study of sequential checkpoint blockade in melanoma. This clone was found once. As to treatment: randomized to nivolumab then ipilimumab (arm A) or the reverse (arm B). From thawed PBMCs, live CD3+CD8+ cells negative for CD19 and CD56 were sorted. Method: immunoSEQ multiplex PCR; TCRdb's copy keeps in-frame clones and lacks some. The data hold approximately 21,000 clones, with 75% to 85% observed a single time. V lost 2 bases, J lost 7 bases, and 7 bases stayed unmatched. This CDR3 region has 16 residues. Germline V CDR1 and CDR2: SGDLS, YYNGEE. The material sequenced was CD8+ T cells sorted from blood (inferred from file names), taken from a patient given nivolumab and ipilimumab in sequence. The sequence was collected from a human donor with melanoma. The V gene is TRBV9, the J gene TRBJ2-3, with 13 bases matching TRBD2. The CDR3 spells CASSVRTSGSANTQYF. Here the CDR3 DNA reads TGTGCCAGCAGCGTGCGGACTAGCGGGAGTGCAAATACGCAGTATTTT.